This TCR beta chain was observed in a study of early T cells in non-severe SARS-CoV-2 infection. Study details: Unsorted whole blood bulk RNA was sequenced, with unpaired chains.

Many counts were recorded for this clonotype. Via MiXCR, TCRdb re-called the 5' RACE reads, giving one row per CDR3 protein. The table records 27,000 or so distinct CDR3 sequences, about 4.5% of them present only once. This CDR3 has 16 residues. Trimming left V 6 bases short and J 4 bases short, with 18 bases between. Germline values: CDR1 LGHDT, CDR2 YNNKEL (reference sequence). The chain employs TRBV3-1 and TRBJ1-4; a weak D match, TRBD1 (5 bases). The clonotype comes from an adult who was a healthcare worker with PCR-confirmed SARS-CoV-2 infection or an uninfected control (not recorded which). Sequencing was carried out using whole blood. In nucleotides, the CDR3 is TGTGCCAGCAGTTTAACCAGCGGGGGGTTTAATGAAAAACTGTTTTTT. Translating it yields CASSLTSGGFNEKLFF.